This TCR beta chain was found in a study of CD8+ T cells in alopecia areata. cDNA reverse transcribed from extracted RNA served as the sequencing template. Sequencing used immunoSEQ multiplex PCR; TCRdb keeps in-frame clones, though not all of them. The sample includes 100,000 to 150,000 clones, less than 45% of them seen just once. This clone was seen once. V was trimmed by 6 bases and J by 9 bases, leaving 12 bases between them. The CDR3 runs to 11 residues. In germline, CDR1 is DFQATT, CDR2 SNEGSKA (reference sequence). The clonotype was recovered from a human donor with alopecia areata. The sequenced sample consisted of CD4+ T cells sorted from blood. The chain employs TRBV20-1 and TRBJ2-1; TRBD2 is a possible D gene (5 bases). This CDR3 reads CSASLASEQFF. The CDR3 DNA sequence: TGCAGTGCGTCTCTAGCTTCTGAGCAGTTCTTC.